The TCR beta chain under discussion was sequenced for a study of vaccination and CD4 T cells after COVID-19. Findings and caveats of the study: With convalescent patients, a median 86.3% of reactive clones emerged solely after vaccination.

The CDR3 length is 14 residues. The study sequenced cultured CD4+ T cell DNA using the Oncomine TCR Beta short-read assay. Each CDR3 protein gets one entry after TCRdb re-called the PCR reads with MiXCR. The repertoire consists of roughly 15,000 distinct CDR3 sequences, with 45% to 50% occurring once and the leading ten covering roughly a fifth. As to treatment: roughly ten-day PBMC culture with coronavirus spike peptide pools or control peptides (ViraFEST assay). For this clonotype: What it recognizes is unknown.

Sequenced here: CD4+ T cells from blood, cultured in vitro, sampled before SARS-CoV-2 vaccination. The chain links TRBV23-1 to TRBJ2-7, with D perhaps TRBD1 or TRBD2 (5 bases each). TRBV23-1 falls under the ORF class, with uncertain function. The receptor comes from a human donor who received a COVID-19 vaccine. Here the CDR3 DNA reads TGCACCCGCTCGGGGATAGGGGAATCCTACGAGCAGTACTTC. This codes for CTRSGIGESYEQYF.